What follows are 32 T cell receptor beta chains derived from one specimen sequenced in a study of spatial heterogeneity in lung cancer. General observations from the study: Tumor mutation count correlated with how many alpha and beta TCRs expanded intratumorally.

Their antigens are not known. TCRdb called the 5' RACE reads again in MiXCR, with one record for every CDR3 protein. The table records over 8,500 distinct CDR3 sequences, around 5.1% of them present only once. Noted time point: sample taken at primary tumor resection. Sequencing was performed on lung tumor tissue, taken at surgery. These receptors came from a female donor with early-stage non-small cell lung cancer.

This clonotype was observed at least ten times. The gene calls are TRBV27 and TRBJ1-4; the D is unclear. V lost 1 base and J 7 bases, leaving 7 bases between the germline ends. This CDR3 comprises 13 residues. Germline V gives CDR1 MNHEY, CDR2 SMNVEV (reference sequence). CDR3 residues: CASSLWTSEKLFF. The CDR3 nucleotides read TGTGCCAGCAGTTTATGGACGAGTGAAAAACTGTTTTTT.

This clonotype was recorded at least ten times. The chain combines TRBV4-1 with TRBJ2-5; the match to TRBD2 covers 8 bases. The CDR3 loop spans 14 amino acids. Germline trimming cut 0 bases from V and 5 bases from J; bases unmatched to any gene: 2. CDR1 MGHRA and CDR2 YSYEKL come from the germline V gene. DNA for the CDR3: TGCGCCAGCAGCCAAGAGGGACTAGAGGAGACCCAGTACTTC. This sequence encodes CASSQEGLEETQYF.

This clonotype was counted at least ten times. V is TRBV5-4 and J is TRBJ1-1, with D possibly matching TRBD1 (5 bases). Trimming took off 3 bases at V and 0 bases at J, with 6 bases between the two ends. Germline CDR1 reads SGHNT; CDR2 reads YYREEE (reference sequence). The CDR3 is 13 amino acids. CDR3 amino acids: CASSSTVNTEAFF. The CDR3 region has the DNA TGTGCCAGCAGCTCGACAGTGAACACTGAAGCTTTCTTT. Combining the CDR3 with reference TRBV5-4 and TRBJ1-1 gives the whole variable domain ETGVTQSPTHLIKTRGQQVTLRCSSQSGHNTVSWYQQALGQGPQFIFQYYREEENGRGNFPPRFSGLQFPNYSSELNVNALELDDSALYLCASSSTVNTEAFFGQGTRLTVV.

This clonotype came up many times. The V call is TRBV5-5, the J call TRBJ1-4; D is unresolved. Germline V lookup: CDR1 SGHKS, CDR2 YYEKEE (reference sequence). The V end lost 0 bases, the J end lost 7 bases, and 10 bases lay between the germline ends. This CDR3 is 14 amino acids long. The CDR3 is CASSLAGGGEKLFF. CDR3 coding DNA: TGTGCCAGCAGCTTGGCAGGCGGAGGTGAAAAACTGTTTTTT.

This clonotype is medium-sized (0.01 to 0.1%). V gene TRBV7-9 combines with J gene TRBJ2-3, with TRBD1 matching over 10 bases. Germline V CDR1 and CDR2: SEHNR, FQNEAQ (reference sequence). The V segment lost 5 bases and the J segment 0 bases; nucleotides outside the gene matches: 5. This CDR3 contains 16 residues. CDR3 loop: CASSLGQGTSTDTQYF. The CDR3 DNA sequence: TGTGCCAGCAGCCTGGGACAGGGGACCAGCACAGATACGCAGTATTTT.

This clonotype was picked up many times. This rearrangement joins TRBV7-2 to TRBJ2-7, with 8 bases that match TRBD2. Germline V CDR1 and CDR2: SGHTA, FQGNSA. Unmatched junction bases numbered 8, after V lost 8 bases and J lost 2 bases. This CDR3 is 14 amino acids long. The CDR3 loop is CASRGAGGAYEQYF. CDR3 bases: TGTGCCAGCCGGGGGGCGGGAGGAGCCTACGAGCAGTACTTC.

This clonotype was seen many times. The chain joins TRBV30 to TRBJ2-1; 8 bases match TRBD1. The V gene end was trimmed by 4 bases and the J gene end by 12 bases; junction bases not matched to a gene: 14. This CDR3 spans 14 amino acids. Germline V gene sequence: CDR1 GTSNPN, CDR2 SVGIG (reference sequence). The CDR3 nucleotides read TGTGCCTGGACCCTCCGGGACAGGCCCCACCGGCAGTTCTTC. Its protein is CAWTLRDRPHRQFF.

Ten or more counts support this clonotype. The rearrangement uses TRBV29-1 and TRBJ2-1; 7 bases agree with TRBD1. Per germline, CDR1 SQVTM and CDR2 ANQGSEA. With 7 bases clipped from V and 0 bases from J, the junction kept 6 bases outside the gene matches. This CDR3 has 14 residues. As DNA, the CDR3 is TGCAGCGCCCGGTCAGGGGGCTCCTACAATGAGCAGTTCTTC. Its protein product is CSARSGGSYNEQFF.

This clonotype is medium-sized within its sample. The chain is built from TRBV29-1 and TRBJ2-1, with D perhaps matching TRBD2 (5 bases). The ends were cut back, 0 bases at V and 6 bases at J, with 15 bases in the middle. Germline V gene data show CDR1 as SQVTM and CDR2 as ANQGSEA. There are 15 residues in the CDR3. CDR3 loop: CSVEDLGGLPNEQFF. CDR3 DNA: TGCAGCGTTGAAGATCTTGGCGGACTTCCCAATGAGCAGTTCTTC.

The chain employs TRBV25-1 and TRBJ2-5; D unclear. CDR1 is MGHDK, CDR2 SYGVNS, per germline. The CDR3 runs to 10 residues. V lost 6 bases and J lost 6, with 5 bases in between. Here the CDR3 reads CASSLQTQYF. The CDR3 coding sequence is TGTGCCAGCAGCTTACAGACCCAGTACTTC.

This clonotype was seen ten or more times. The chain has TRBV27 and TRBJ2-5; TRBD1 matches 8 bases. Trimming cost V 4 bases and J 4 bases; bases outside gene matches: 5. Per the germline V gene, CDR1 is MNHEY and CDR2 is SMNVEV (reference sequence). The length of the CDR3 is 14 residues. The CDR3 DNA reads TGTGCCAGCAGTTCGCGGACAGGGAGAGAGACCCAGTACTTC. Translating gives CASSSRTGRETQYF.

This clonotype was observed at least ten times. The chain couples TRBV2 to TRBJ2-7; 12 bases agree with TRBD2. Losses at the gene ends were 6 bases for V and 9 bases for J; bases not matched to a gene: 9. CDR1 and CDR2 (germline): SNHLY, FYNNEI. The CDR3 extends over 14 amino acids. CDR3 sequence reads: CASRLAGGPVVQYF. CDR3 coding DNA: TGTGCCAGCAGGCTAGCGGGAGGGCCAGTCGTGCAGTACTTC.

The sample holds many counts of this clonotype. This rearrangement joins TRBV6-5 to TRBJ1-6, with D possibly being TRBD1 (5 bases). CDR1 is MNHEY and CDR2 is SVGAGI in the germline V gene. The length of the CDR3 is 17 residues. V was shortened by 1 base and J by 8 bases, with 18 bases between the two germline ends. The CDR3 region is CASSYLGGPGRDSPLHF. DNA of the CDR3: TGTGCCAGCAGTTACTTGGGGGGACCGGGCCGGGATTCACCCCTCCACTTT.

This clonotype was seen a few times. The chain joins TRBV20-1 to TRBJ1-2; tentative D call: TRBD1 (6 bases). V dropped 6 bases and J dropped 4 bases, with 21 bases sitting between them. The CDR3 spans 15 residues. Germline loops: CDR1 DFQATT, CDR2 SNEGSKA (reference sequence). DNA for the CDR3: TGCAGTGCCCTGCGGGGACAACGAACCACCTATGGCTACACCTTC. Amino acid sequence: CSALRGQRTTYGYTF.

In this sample, this clonotype turned up many times. This sequence joins TRBV29-1 and TRBJ1-6; no firm D call. V was shortened by 0 bases and J by 13 bases, with 13 bases between the two germline ends. Germline assignment: CDR1 SQVTM and CDR2 ANQGSEA. CDR3 length: 13 amino acids. The CDR3 reads CSVEEGARGPLHF. The DNA for the CDR3 is TGCAGCGTTGAAGAGGGCGCCCGGGGTCCCCTCCACTTT.

This clonotype came up many times. The J gene is TRBJ2-7, the V gene TRBV27, with 7 nucleotides matching TRBD1. CDR1 and CDR2 (germline): MNHEY, SMNVEV (reference sequence). The CDR3 length is 14 residues. With 3 bases clipped from V and 2 bases from J, the junction kept 4 bases outside the gene matches. CDR3 in amino acids: CASSLDRNTYEQYF. CDR3 nucleotides: TGTGCCAGCAGTTTGGACAGGAATACCTACGAGCAGTACTTC.

This clonotype has ten or more counts. V gene TRBV20-1 combines with J gene TRBJ2-3; D is undetermined. This CDR3 is built from 12 residues. Germline V gene data show CDR1 as DFQATT and CDR2 as SNEGSKA (reference sequence). DNA of the CDR3: TGCAGGGCCCTAATTAGCACAGATACGCAGTATTTT. Encoded protein: CRALISTDTQYF.

The gene calls are TRBV29-1 and TRBJ2-7; D perhaps matches TRBD1 (5 bases). The V gene lost 3 bases and the J gene lost 2 bases, with 14 bases spanning the gap. The CDR3 sequence is 14 residues long. Germline CDR1 reads SQVTM; CDR2 reads ANQGSEA. The CDR3 sequence: CSVDKQGSPYEQYF. The CDR3 DNA is TGCAGCGTTGATAAGCAGGGTAGCCCCTACGAGCAGTACTTC.

At least ten counts were recorded for this clonotype. CDR3 loop: CSARDPGVSYEQYF. CDR3 sequence (DNA): TGCAGTGCTAGAGATCCAGGCGTCTCGTACGAGCAGTACTTC. V usage is TRBV20-1 and J usage is TRBJ2-7; D not resolved. The V gene's germline CDR1 is DFQATT and CDR2 SNEGSKA (reference sequence). Trimming left V 0 bases short and J 4 bases short, with 13 bases between. The CDR3 extends over 14 amino acids.

The chain recombines TRBV15 with TRBJ1-4; D not certain. Germline V gene lookup returns CDR1 LNHNV and CDR2 YYDKDF (reference sequence). The ends were cut back, 2 bases at V and 8 bases at J, with 6 bases in the middle. The CDR3 loop spans 12 amino acids. The CDR3 DNA follows: TGTGCCACCAGCAGATTCAGCGAAAAACTGTTTTTT. Its translation: CATSRFSEKLFF. Using reference TRBV15 and TRBJ1-4 for the parts outside the CDR3, the full variable domain is DAMVIQNPRYQVTQFGKPVTLSCSQTLNHNVMYWYQQKSSQAPKLLFHYYDKDFNNEADTPDNFQSRRPNTSFCFLDIRSPGLGDTAMYLCATSRFSEKLFFGSGTQLSVL.

There are many counts of this clonotype. This chain uses TRBV20-1 with TRBJ1-2, with 7 positions matching TRBD1. The CDR3 has 13 amino acids. The V segment lost 6 bases and the J segment 8 bases; nucleotides outside the gene matches: 12. Germline V gives CDR1 DFQATT, CDR2 SNEGSKA (reference sequence). The CDR3 reads CSAGGQRDRGYTF. Here the CDR3 DNA reads TGCAGTGCCGGGGGACAGCGGGATCGGGGCTACACCTTC.

Comment on this clonotype: Since a much larger clone is just one base distant, this may be a read error. The chain employs TRBV6-2 or TRBV6-3 and TRBJ2-3; 7 nucleotides line up with TRBD1. Germline values: CDR1 MNHEY, CDR2 SVGEGT. This CDR3 spans 14 amino acids. The CDR3 sequence is CACRMTGLTDTQYF. CDR3 coding DNA: TGTGCCTGCAGAATGACAGGGCTAACAGATACGCAGTATTTT.

This clonotype was detected ten times or more. This chain joins TRBV3-1 and TRBJ2-5; D gene uncertain. Trimming pared 6 bases from V and 2 bases from J, leaving 7 bases between. The CDR3 totals 12 residues. Looked up from germline, CDR1 is LGHDT and CDR2 is YNNKEL (reference sequence). In DNA form, the CDR3 reads TGTGCCAGCAGTTCAATTCAAGAGACCCAGTACTTC. Translating it yields CASSSIQETQYF.

This clonotype has at least ten counts. The rearrangement links TRBV5-4 to TRBJ2-5; TRBD2 agrees at 8 bases. J was trimmed by 4 bases and V by 0 bases; bases with no gene match: 5. Germline assignment: CDR1 SGHNT and CDR2 YYREEE (reference sequence). The CDR3 is made up of 15 amino acids. The CDR3, as DNA: TGTGCCAGCAGCTTGGCAGCGGGGGTGCGAGAGACCCAGTACTTC. The encoded protein is CASSLAAGVRETQYF.

There are many counts of this clonotype. V usage is TRBV5-1 and J usage is TRBJ2-1; a weak D match, TRBD2 (6 bases). The germline V and J ends were trimmed by 0 bases and 5 bases, with 12 bases remaining between them. The CDR3 spans 15 residues. Per germline, CDR1 SGHRS and CDR2 YFSETQ. The CDR3 is CASSLEGGRDNEQFF. CDR3 DNA sequence: TGCGCCAGCAGCTTGGAGGGAGGTAGAGACAATGAGCAGTTCTTC.

In its sample, this clonotype was seen many times. Germline and junction disagree at one end, which may indicate a read error. The J gene is TRBJ2-1, the V gene TRBV19; no definite D call. This CDR3 is 14 amino acids long. The germline V gene encodes CDR1 LNHDA and CDR2 SQIVND (reference sequence). Written as DNA, the CDR3 is TGTGCCACCGGTGCCCAGCCTTCCTCCAATGAGCAGTTCTTC. Protein sequence: CATGAQPSSNEQFF. Looking up the rest from reference TRBV19 and TRBJ2-1 gives the full variable domain: DGGITQSPKYLFRKEGQNVTLSCEQNLNHDAMYWYRQDPGQGLRLIYYSQIVNDFQKGDIAEGYSVSREKKESFPLTVTSAQKNPTAFYLCATGAQPSSNEQFFGPGTRLTVL.

This clonotype was observed at least ten times. J is TRBJ1-1 and V is TRBV4-1, with a possible D match to TRBD1 (6 bases). The CDR3 covers 15 residues. The germline V gene encodes CDR1 MGHRA and CDR2 YSYEKL. V lost 1 base, J lost 7 bases, and 16 bases lay in between. CDR3 nucleotides: TGCGCCAGCAGCCAAGGCCTATCAGGGGTACTTGAAGCTTTCTTT. This codes for CASSQGLSGVLEAFF.

This clonotype is labeled as medium-sized. The chain links TRBV6-5 to TRBJ1-6; possible D gene TRBD1, 6 bases. This CDR3 spans 14 amino acids. Per the germline V gene, CDR1 is MNHEY and CDR2 is SVGAGI. The V end was cut by 3 bases, the J end by 10 bases, with 13 bases between. DNA of the CDR3: TGTGCCAGCAGTTATGGGGGGCAATTATCACCCCTCCACTTT. Amino acid sequence: CASSYGGQLSPLHF.

This clonotype was found many times. This sequence joins TRBV20-1 and TRBJ2-7, with D tentatively TRBD2 (6 bases). The germline V gene has CDR1 DFQATT and CDR2 SNEGSKA (reference sequence). The CDR3 extends over 16 amino acids. Trimming shortened V by 1 base and J by 2 bases, and 18 bases separated the two germline ends. Here the CDR3 DNA reads TGCAGTGCTAGAGCGCTAGGGCGGGACTCGACCTACGAGCAGTACTTC. Its translation is CSARALGRDSTYEQYF.

This clonotype was seen many times. The chain recombines TRBV12-3 or TRBV12-4 with TRBJ2-1; 10 bases are a match to TRBD1. The J segment lost 5 bases and the V segment lost 7 bases, leaving 8 bases of the junction unmatched. This CDR3 is 15 amino acids long. The CDR3 spells CASNDFGQGDNEQFF. CDR3 bases: TGTGCCAGCAACGACTTCGGACAGGGGGACAATGAGCAGTTCTTC.

At least ten counts were recorded for this clonotype. This chain joins TRBV6-2 or TRBV6-3 and TRBJ2-1; 13 bases map to TRBD2. The CDR3 has 14 amino acids. V shed 7 bases and J 7 bases; nucleotides not matched to a gene: 4. Germline-derived CDR1 and CDR2 are MNHEY and SVGEGT. The CDR3 coding sequence is TGTGCCAGCAAAGAACTAGCGGGAGGGAATGAGCAGTTCTTC. Protein product: CASKELAGGNEQFF.

This clonotype was seen more than once but under ten times. The chain links TRBV6-2 or TRBV6-3 to TRBJ2-3; 7 bases agree with TRBD2. The V and J ends lost 1 base and 0 bases, in that order; junction bases with no gene match: 4. CDR1 is MNHEY, CDR2 SVGEGT, per germline. This CDR3 has 16 amino acids. The CDR3 DNA sequence: TGTGCCAGCAGTTACTTTGGGGGAGGGAGCACAGATACGCAGTATTTT. It is translated as CASSYFGGGSTDTQYF.